This TCR beta chain derives from a study of PD-1 blockade in mismatch repair-deficient tumors. Three pembrolizumab responders had their TCRs sequenced. The table came from immunoSEQ multiplex PCR; TCRdb's copy has only in-frame clones and leaves some out. The table records around 33,000 clones, 65% to 85% of them present only once. Germline V gene lookup returns CDR1 SGHRS and CDR2 YFSETQ. V lost 3 bases and J 1 base, leaving 13 bases between the germline ends. The CDR3 has 15 residues. The chain has TRBV5-1 and TRBJ1-1; a possible D gene is TRBD1 (5 bases). The sequences come from PBMCs, collected approximately 6 weeks after starting pembrolizumab. The origin of this receptor is an adult with mismatch repair-deficient cancer. CDR3 bases: TGCGCCAGCAGCTGGGGCGACAGACCGAACACTGAAGCTTTCTTT. Residues: CASSWGDRPNTEAFF.